This T cell receptor beta chain is drawn from a study of blood T cell repertoires in COVID-19 (TCRdb year 2020). About the investigation overall: Samples from collaborators originated in the United States, Italy and Spain and spanned both the acute and convalescent phases of COVID-19. The repertoires were made available in a free public database intended to serve as a resource for research on the immune response to SARS-CoV-2. Where available, HLA class I and class II types were obtained from metadata supplied by the sample provider rather than from assay-based typing. The material from the prospective study consisted of cDNA or gDNA derived from T cells, B-cell-depleted T cells, or PBMCs. Deeply sampled blood TCRbeta repertoires from subjects exposed to, actively infected with, or recovered from COVID-19 were included in the dataset. Samples were obtained from the ongoing ImmuneRACE study (first 160 participants) and from over a thousand subjects provided by 6 global collaborators. A de-identified subject ID, COVID-19 status, age in years and sex were almost always included in the sample metadata.

This clone was counted once. Its antigen has not been determined. There are no base qualities to consult, and no much larger clone falls within one base. The CDR3 has 17 amino acids, counting the end cysteine and phenylalanine. Just CDR3 DNA is preserved here, 51 bases in frame from base 1. The germline V end is reduced by 3 bases and the J end by 6 bases; junction bases left unmatched: 13. CDR1 and CDR2 (SEHNR, FQNEAQ) derive from the germline V gene (reference sequence). Whole blood was collected in K2EDTA tubes by collaborating institutions according to the institutions' own protocols. Collaborator samples were shipped for TCRbeta analysis as frozen whole blood, isolated PBMCs, or DNA extracted from either sample type. The immunoSEQ Assay, a bias-controlled multiplex PCR, was used to amplify TCRbeta CDR3 regions from genomic DNA. In the source study's methods: Nucleated cell counts per sample were estimated from amplification of reference gene primers within the assay. To quantify the absolute abundance of each unique TCRbeta CDR3 rearrangement, sequence reads were collapsed and filtered. For each sample, productive Simpson clonality was calculated as the square root of Simpson's diversity index across productive rearrangements. The clones in this table, taken by TCRdb from immuneACCESS, are in-frame only. Not every clone is retained; where verified, under half of the shortfall comes from an unresolved V gene, and the cause of the rest is unknown. V, J and clone size reflect that table, while D and trimming were determined from the DNA. Within this sample are just over 650,000 clones, with just under 90% of them counted one time only. The ten largest clones take up around 0.3% of the sample.

Broader findings and caveats from the paper: Clinical and demographic metadata were provided uncurated, with the amount varying by source and participant.

The specimen sequenced was peripheral blood. The clonotype was recovered from a woman under 30 with acute or convalescent COVID-19. The rearranged chain carries TRBV7-9 and TRBJ2-3, with 9 middle bases fitting TRBD1. The CDR3 protein: CASSFSIRDRVGDTQYF. Here is the DNA: TGTGCCAGCAGCTTTTCGATCCGGGACAGGGTAGGGGATACGCAGTATTTT.